One sample yielded the 27 T cell receptor beta chains listed below, sequenced in a study of T cell clones after liver transplantation. Some clones are missing from TCRdb's copy, which holds only in-frame ones; the method was immunoSEQ multiplex PCR. The sample carries tens of thousands of clones, less than 85% recorded once. Sequences were derived from CD4+ T cells from blood, sampled at the 22-month timepoint. Source of these receptors: a human patient who received a liver transplant. Part of the T cell pool may stem from the graft donor.

The gene calls are TRBV2 and TRBJ1-5; D is uncertain. The CDR3 is made up of 13 amino acids. Per germline, CDR1 SNHLY and CDR2 FYNNEI. Trimming took 6 bases from V and 4 from J, leaving 10 bases between them. The CDR3 here is CASSKAGNQPQHF. CDR3 DNA: TGTGCCAGCAGCAAGGCGGGGAATCAGCCCCAGCATTTT.

V and J are TRBV19 and TRBJ2-2, with no clear D. V was clipped by 11 bases and J by 0 bases, with 10 bases between them. CDR3 length: 13 amino acids. Germline lookup yields CDR1 LNHDA and CDR2 SQIVND (reference sequence). CDR3 nucleotides: TGTGCCGTCAAAAGGTCGAACACCGGGGAGCTGTTTTTT. Translated, it gives CAVKRSNTGELFF.

The chain links TRBV4-3 to TRBJ1-1; D gene uncertain. Germline V gene sequence: CDR1 LGHNA, CDR2 YSLEER. V gave up 2 bases and J gave up 0 bases, with 7 bases separating them. The CDR3 is made up of 14 amino acids. The DNA of the CDR3 is TGCGCCAGCAGCCAATCTGGGTTGAACACTGAAGCTTTCTTT. It codes for CASSQSGLNTEAFF.

V is TRBV7-2 and J is TRBJ2-3; D could derive from TRBD1 or TRBD2 (5 bases each). The CDR3 sequence is 15 residues long. With 6 bases removed from V and 0 bases from J, the gap between germline ends came to 13 bases. CDR1 SGHTA and CDR2 FQGNSA come from the germline V gene. For the CDR3, the DNA is TGTGCCAGCAGACCAGGCCGGGACAGCACAGATACGCAGTATTTT. Its protein is CASRPGRDSTDTQYF.

This chain links TRBV7-2 with TRBJ1-5; TRBD1 might be the D (5 bases). V was cut by 2 bases and J by 4 bases, with 18 bases left in between. CDR3 size: 17 residues. CDR1 SGHTA and CDR2 FQGNSA come from the germline V gene. Here the CDR3 DNA reads TGTGCCAGCAGCTTAAGCCCTAGAGGGGCGCGGAATCAGCCCCAGCATTTT. Its protein product is CASSLSPRGARNQPQHF.

The genes are TRBV6-1 and TRBJ2-2, with 9 bases identical to TRBD1. The CDR3 extends over 15 amino acids. Germline loops: CDR1 MNHNS, CDR2 SASEGT. After removal of 7 bases from V and 2 bases from J, the junction contained 5 bases not matched to a gene. CDR3 bases: TGTGCCAGCAAAACAGGGGGCGTAAACACCGGGGAGCTGTTTTTT. Translation: CASKTGGVNTGELFF.

This clone was observed a few times. This chain links TRBV11-2 with TRBJ2-7; the match to TRBD2 covers 9 bases. The CDR3 length is 15 residues. V was clipped by 0 bases and J by 3 bases; unmatched bases: 3. CDR1 and CDR2 (germline): SGHAT, FQNNGV. CDR3 amino acids: CASSLDGSGGYEQYF. The CDR3 nucleotides read TGTGCCAGCAGCTTAGACGGTAGCGGGGGCTACGAGCAGTACTTC.

The chain is built from TRBV7-2 and TRBJ1-4; 8 nucleotides match TRBD1. The CDR3 contains 15 residues. After removal of 5 bases from V and 0 bases from J, the junction contained 2 bases not matched to a gene. CDR1 is SGHTA, CDR2 FQGNSA, per germline. CDR3: CASSRTGSTNEKLFF. CDR3 in DNA: TGTGCCAGCAGCCGGACAGGGTCAACTAATGAAAAACTGTTTTTT.

V usage is TRBV18 and J usage is TRBJ2-1, with 9 bases fitting TRBD1. Germline V lookup: CDR1 KGHSH, CDR2 LQKENI. V trimming: 7 bases; J trimming: 2 bases; junction bases outside the gene matches: 9. This CDR3 has 16 amino acids. In DNA form, the CDR3 reads TGTGCCAGCTACACCAGGACAGGGGTAACCTACAATGAGCAGTTCTTC. It yields the protein CASYTRTGVTYNEQFF.

The chain couples TRBV9 to TRBJ1-2; D gene ambiguous. This CDR3 has 12 residues. The germline gives CDR1 SGDLS, CDR2 YYNGEE. V was cut by 5 bases and J by 13 bases, with 18 bases left in between. CDR3 region: CASRREALSLTF. The CDR3, as DNA: TGTGCCAGCAGAAGAGAAGCGCTCTCCCTCACCTTC.

The rearrangement links TRBV5-3 to TRBJ2-1, with 9 bases matching TRBD2. TRBV5-3 is an ORF, and what it does is uncertain. With V trimmed by 4 bases and J by 6 bases, 5 bases remained unmatched. This CDR3 region has 14 residues. The CDR3 protein is CARSPASGTNEQFF. CDR3 sequence (DNA): TGTGCCAGAAGCCCTGCTAGCGGGACCAATGAGCAGTTCTTC.

The chain links TRBV2 to TRBJ2-7, with D maybe TRBD2 (6 bases). The V end lost 4 bases, the J end lost 2 bases, and 15 bases lay between the germline ends. Germline V lookup: CDR1 SNHLY, CDR2 FYNNEI. The CDR3 extends over 15 amino acids. The CDR3 protein is CASSVMGLRAYEQYF. CDR3 DNA: TGTGCCAGCAGTGTAATGGGACTCAGAGCCTACGAGCAGTACTTC.

The genes are TRBV2 and TRBJ2-7; 15 bases line up with TRBD2. In germline, CDR1 is SNHLY, CDR2 FYNNEI. The V segment lost 5 bases and the J segment 7 bases; nucleotides outside the gene matches: 9. This CDR3 region has 16 residues. The CDR3 spells CASSSGTSGRMVEQYF. CDR3 bases: TGTGCCAGCAGTTCCGGGACTAGCGGGAGGATGGTGGAGCAGTACTTC. The variable domain in full, completed from reference TRBV2 and TRBJ2-7, reads EPEVTQTPSHQVTQMGQEVILRCVPISNHLYFYWYRQILGQKVEFLVSFYNNEISEKSEIFDDQFSVERPDGSNFTLKIRSTKLEDSAMYFCASSSGTSGRMVEQYFGPGTRLTVT.

As concerns this clone: The same CDR3 also results from other DNA sequences found in this sample. The chain carries TRBV18 and TRBJ2-5, with D uncertain. With 4 bases removed from V and 1 base from J, the gap between germline ends came to 7 bases. Germline lookup yields CDR1 KGHSH and CDR2 LQKENI. The CDR3 contains 13 residues. CDR3 amino acids: CASSLTAQETQYF. The DNA for the CDR3 is TGTGCCAGCTCACTAACGGCCCAAGAGACCCAGTACTTC.

The chain uses TRBV12-5 and TRBJ2-3; weak D call: TRBD2 (5 bases). With 5 bases removed from V and 0 bases from J, the gap between germline ends came to 15 bases. CDR3 length: 16 residues. Germline-derived CDR1 and CDR2 are LGHNT and FRNRAP. CDR3 sequence: CASGLGTDSSTDTQYF. The CDR3 coding sequence is TGTGCTAGTGGTCTGGGCACGGACTCGAGCACAGATACGCAGTATTTT.

As DNA, the CDR3 is TGCGCCAGCAGTGACAGATACGAGCAGTACTTC. Translated: CASSDRYEQYF. The chain couples TRBV10-2 to TRBJ2-7; D is unresolved. Germline lookup yields CDR1 WSHSY and CDR2 SAAADI. Trimming took 3 bases from V and 4 from J, leaving 4 bases between them. The CDR3 loop spans 11 amino acids.

J is TRBJ1-4 and V is TRBV2; 7 positions match TRBD1. Germline-derived CDR1 and CDR2 are SNHLY and FYNNEI. V lost 6 bases, J lost 8 bases, and 9 bases stayed unmatched. The CDR3 runs to 14 residues. DNA of the CDR3: TGTGCCAGCAGAGACAGGGTTCTTCGGGAAAAACTGTTTTTT. Translation gives CASRDRVLREKLFF.

This clone was detected a few times. The chain employs TRBV27 and TRBJ2-7; perhaps D is TRBD1 or TRBD2 (5 bases each). Trimming took off 5 bases at V and 7 bases at J, with 18 bases between the two ends. The CDR3 extends over 14 amino acids. In germline, CDR1 is MNHEY, CDR2 SMNVEV (reference sequence). The CDR3 is CASSPGRFGLEQYF. The CDR3 DNA reads TGTGCCAGCAGTCCGGGGCGTTTCGGGTTGGAGCAGTACTTC.

The chain combines TRBV9 with TRBJ2-5, with 7 bases that match TRBD1. V gave up 4 bases and J gave up 1 base; unmatched junction bases: 4. Per the germline V gene, CDR1 is SGDLS and CDR2 is YYNGEE. The CDR3 runs to 14 residues. CDR3 sequence: CASSSGTAQETQYF. CDR3 DNA: TGTGCCAGCAGCTCCGGGACAGCCCAAGAGACCCAGTACTTC.

The V call is TRBV27, the J call TRBJ1-2, with 7 bases fitting TRBD1. CDR1 is MNHEY, CDR2 SMNVEV, per germline (reference sequence). After removal of 7 bases from V and 6 bases from J, the junction contained 14 bases not matched to a gene. The CDR3 runs to 15 residues. The CDR3 DNA is TGTGCCAGCAAAGCCCACGACAGGGATAATCATGGCTACACCTTC. Protein sequence: CASKAHDRDNHGYTF.

This chain uses TRBV10-3 with TRBJ2-5; 15 bases align to TRBD2. Unmatched junction bases numbered 4, after V lost 6 bases and J lost 5 bases. CDR3 length equals 15 residues. Germline V gene data show CDR1 as ENHRY and CDR2 as SYGVKD. The CDR3 bases are TGTGCCATCAGCGGAGGACTAGCGGGGGGGGAGACCCAGTACTTC. Its translation is CAISGGLAGGETQYF.

This chain connects TRBV7-9 to TRBJ2-2; the D is unclear. In germline, CDR1 is SEHNR, CDR2 FQNEAQ (reference sequence). V was clipped by 6 bases and J by 6 bases, with 11 bases between them. The CDR3 contains 13 residues. The CDR3 loop is CASRNVGPGELFF. In DNA form, the CDR3 reads TGTGCCAGCAGAAACGTCGGGCCCGGGGAGCTGTTTTTT. Full variable domain (outside the CDR3, taken from reference TRBV7-9 and TRBJ2-2): DTGVSQNPRHKITKRGQNVTFRCDPISEHNRLYWYRQTLGQGPEFLTYFQNEAQLEKSRLLSDRFSAERPKGSFSTLEIQRTEQGDSAMYLCASRNVGPGELFFGEGSRLTVL.

The chain joins TRBV15 to TRBJ2-5; 7 bases agree with TRBD1. Germline V lookup: CDR1 LNHNV, CDR2 YYDKDF (reference sequence). This CDR3 comprises 15 residues. The V and J ends lost 2 bases and 4 bases, in that order; junction bases with no gene match: 7. This chain's CDR3 is CATSRLQGWGETQYF. CDR3 bases: TGTGCCACCAGCAGACTACAGGGGTGGGGAGAGACCCAGTACTTC.

The chain recombines TRBV7-2 with TRBJ2-7; TRBD2 matches at 8 bases. The germline CDR1 and CDR2 sequences are SGHTA and FQGNSA. V gave up 2 bases and J gave up 2 bases; unmatched junction bases: 8. The CDR3 runs to 16 residues. The CDR3 is CASSLSSGSGTYEQYF. CDR3 in DNA: TGTGCCAGCAGCTTATCTAGCGGGTCAGGCACCTACGAGCAGTACTTC.

This clone was seen more than once but under ten times. The chain has TRBV7-2 and TRBJ1-1; 10 positions agree with TRBD1. The CDR3 spans 15 residues. Germline V gene data show CDR1 as SGHTA and CDR2 as FQGNSA. V lost 5 bases, J lost 1 base, and 4 bases stayed unmatched. CDR3 DNA: TGTGCCAGCAGCGCGCGACAGGGGGCGAACACTGAAGCTTTCTTT. Its protein is CASSARQGANTEAFF.

The chain uses TRBV5-4 and TRBJ2-5; 9 bases are shared with TRBD1. Germline V lookup: CDR1 SGHNT, CDR2 YYREEE (reference sequence). V trimming: 4 bases; J trimming: 4 bases; junction bases outside the gene matches: 8. This CDR3 comprises 15 residues. The CDR3 bases are TGTGCCAGCAGCCTACAGGGGGCTGGGGGAGAGACCCAGTACTTC. The encoded protein is CASSLQGAGGETQYF.

The V gene is TRBV19, the J gene TRBJ1-2; D is unresolved. CDR1 and CDR2 from the germline V gene are LNHDA and SQIVND (reference sequence). This CDR3 comprises 14 residues. Trimming stripped 10 bases from V and 2 bases from J, with 17 bases between. CDR3 bases: TGTGCCACCCAAATTAGGATGGGGAACTATGGCTACACCTTC. Translation gives CATQIRMGNYGYTF.